This paragraph covers one TCR beta chain sequence. Its specificity is unknown. The data were obtained in a study of cytomegalovirus exposure and HLA in healthy donors. General study results and limits: With further analysis later on, most CMV-associated TCR beta chains appeared HLA-restricted.

The CDR3 consists of 14 residues. The germline V gene has CDR1 MNHEY and CDR2 SVGAGI. V was trimmed by 6 bases and J by 1 base, leaving 10 bases between them. The primer mix had 60 Vbeta and 13 Jbeta primers. Some clones are missing from TCRdb's copy, which holds only in-frame ones; the method was immunoSEQ multiplex PCR. The sample holds under 200,000 clones, approximately 62% seen once. The chain carries TRBV6-5 and TRBJ1-3; D perhaps matches TRBD1 (6 bases). The TCR sequence derives from a man aged 45 to 65 in good health and CMV-seronegative. Sequencing input: PBMCs. This chain's CDR3 is CASRGTGSGNTIYF. The DNA of the CDR3 is TGTGCCAGCAGGGGCACAGGGTCTGGAAACACCATATATTTT.